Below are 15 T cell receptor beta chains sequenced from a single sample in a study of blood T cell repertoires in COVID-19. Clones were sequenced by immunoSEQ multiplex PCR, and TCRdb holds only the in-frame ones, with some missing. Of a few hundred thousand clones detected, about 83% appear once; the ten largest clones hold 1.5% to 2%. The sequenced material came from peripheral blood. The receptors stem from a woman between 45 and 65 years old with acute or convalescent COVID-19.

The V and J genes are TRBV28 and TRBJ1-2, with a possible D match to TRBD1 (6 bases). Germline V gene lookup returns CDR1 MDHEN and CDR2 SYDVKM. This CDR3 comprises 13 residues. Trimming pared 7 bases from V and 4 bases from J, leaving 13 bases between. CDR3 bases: TGTGCCAGCAAACGGGACACGATCTATGGCTACACCTTC. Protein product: CASKRDTIYGYTF.

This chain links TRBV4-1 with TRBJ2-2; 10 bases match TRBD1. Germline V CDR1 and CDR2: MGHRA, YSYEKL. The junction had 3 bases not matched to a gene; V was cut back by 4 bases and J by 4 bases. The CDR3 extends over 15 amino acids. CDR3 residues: CASSPGQGPTGELFF. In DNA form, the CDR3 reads TGCGCCAGCAGCCCGGGACAGGGGCCCACCGGGGAGCTGTTTTTT.

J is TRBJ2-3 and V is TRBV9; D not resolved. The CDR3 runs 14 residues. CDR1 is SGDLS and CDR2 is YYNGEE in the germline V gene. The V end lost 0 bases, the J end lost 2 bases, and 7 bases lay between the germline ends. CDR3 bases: TGTGCCAGCAGCGTAGGCACAACCACAGATACGCAGTATTTT. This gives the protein CASSVGTTTDTQYF.

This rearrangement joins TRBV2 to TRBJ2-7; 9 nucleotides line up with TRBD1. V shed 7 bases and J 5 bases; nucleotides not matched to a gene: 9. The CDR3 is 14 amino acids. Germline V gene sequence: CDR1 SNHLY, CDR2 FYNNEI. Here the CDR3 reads CASTMGDRVDEQYF. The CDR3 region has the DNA TGTGCCAGCACAATGGGGGACAGGGTCGACGAGCAGTACTTC.

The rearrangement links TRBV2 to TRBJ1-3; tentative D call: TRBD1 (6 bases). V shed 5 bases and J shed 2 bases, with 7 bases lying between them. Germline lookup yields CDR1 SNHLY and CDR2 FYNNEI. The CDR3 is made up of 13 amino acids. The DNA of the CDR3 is TGTGCCAGCAGTTACAGGGCTGGAAACACCATATATTTT. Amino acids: CASSYRAGNTIYF.

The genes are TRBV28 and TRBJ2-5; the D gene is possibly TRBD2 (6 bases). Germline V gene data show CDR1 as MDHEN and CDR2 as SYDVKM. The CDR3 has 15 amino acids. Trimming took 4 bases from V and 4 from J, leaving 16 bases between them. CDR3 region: CASSSPALEGETQYF. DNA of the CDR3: TGTGCCAGCAGTTCCCCGGCCCTGGAGGGAGAGACCCAGTACTTC.

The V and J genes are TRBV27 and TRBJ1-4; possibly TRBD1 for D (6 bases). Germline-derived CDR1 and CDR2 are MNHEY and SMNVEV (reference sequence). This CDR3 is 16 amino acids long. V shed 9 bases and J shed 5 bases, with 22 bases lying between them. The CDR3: CARKNPRDTRNEKLFF. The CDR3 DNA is TGTGCCAGGAAAAACCCAAGGGACACCCGGAATGAAAAACTGTTTTTT.

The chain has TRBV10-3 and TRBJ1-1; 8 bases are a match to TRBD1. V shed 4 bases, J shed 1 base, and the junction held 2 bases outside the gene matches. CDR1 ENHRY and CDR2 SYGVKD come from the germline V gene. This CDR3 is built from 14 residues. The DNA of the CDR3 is TGTGCCATCAGTGTGACAGGGGCGAACACTGAAGCTTTCTTT. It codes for CAISVTGANTEAFF.

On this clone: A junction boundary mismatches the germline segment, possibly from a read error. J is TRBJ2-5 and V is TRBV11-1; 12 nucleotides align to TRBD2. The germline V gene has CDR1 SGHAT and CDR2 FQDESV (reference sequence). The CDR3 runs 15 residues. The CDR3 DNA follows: TGTGCCGGCAGCCCACTAGCGGGAGGAGGTGAGACCCAGTACTTC. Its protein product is CAGSPLAGGGETQYF.

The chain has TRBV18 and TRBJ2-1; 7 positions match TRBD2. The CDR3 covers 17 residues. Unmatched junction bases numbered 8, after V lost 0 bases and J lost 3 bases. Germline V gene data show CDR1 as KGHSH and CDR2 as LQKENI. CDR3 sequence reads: CASSPPVTSEDYNEQFF. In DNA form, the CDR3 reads TGTGCCAGCTCACCACCGGTCACTAGCGAGGACTACAATGAGCAGTTCTTC.

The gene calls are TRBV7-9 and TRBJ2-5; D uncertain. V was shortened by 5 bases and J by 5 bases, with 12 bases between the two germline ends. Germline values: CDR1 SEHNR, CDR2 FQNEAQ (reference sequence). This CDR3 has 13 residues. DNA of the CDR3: TGTGCCAGCAGCCCCCCATTTCGGGAGACCCAGTACTTC. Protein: CASSPPFRETQYF.

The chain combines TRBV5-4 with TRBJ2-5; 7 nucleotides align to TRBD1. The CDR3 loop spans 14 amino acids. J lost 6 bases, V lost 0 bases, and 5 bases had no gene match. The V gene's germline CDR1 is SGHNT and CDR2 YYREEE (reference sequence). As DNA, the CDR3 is TGTGCCAGCAGCTTGGGACAGGGATCGAAGACCCAGTACTTC. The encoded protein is CASSLGQGSKTQYF.

The CDR3 sequence: CASSNRNGYEQYF. The CDR3 nucleotides are TGTGCCAGCAGCAACCGCAACGGCTACGAGCAGTACTTC. This chain joins TRBV21-1 and TRBJ2-7; the table names TRBD2, a call not compared with the DNA. TRBV21-1 is a documented pseudogene. The CDR3 length is 13 residues.

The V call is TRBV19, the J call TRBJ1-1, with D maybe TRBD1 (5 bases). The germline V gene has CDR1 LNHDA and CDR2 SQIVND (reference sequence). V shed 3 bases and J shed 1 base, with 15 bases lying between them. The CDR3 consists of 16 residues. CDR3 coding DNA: TGTGCCAGTAGTATCCCAGGGTCCTTGGGGAACACTGAAGCTTTCTTT. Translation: CASSIPGSLGNTEAFF. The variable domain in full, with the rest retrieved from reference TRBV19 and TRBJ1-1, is DGGITQSPKYLFRKEGQNVTLSCEQNLNHDAMYWYRQDPGQGLRLIYYSQIVNDFQKGDIAEGYSVSREKKESFPLTVTSAQKNPTAFYLCASSIPGSLGNTEAFFGQGTRLTVV.

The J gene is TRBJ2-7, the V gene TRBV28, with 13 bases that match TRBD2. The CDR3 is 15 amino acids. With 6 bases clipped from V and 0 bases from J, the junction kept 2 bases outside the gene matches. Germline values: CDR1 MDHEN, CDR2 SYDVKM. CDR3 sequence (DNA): TGTGCCAGCAGACGGACTAGCGGGGGCTCCTACGAGCAGTACTTC. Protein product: CASRRTSGGSYEQYF.